This TCR beta chain was sequenced in a study of CD8 T cells in ankylosing spondylitis. Study findings and constraints: Clones linked to the disease showed a CD8+ phenotype. They occurred at relatively low frequencies in peripheral blood. In ankylosing spondylitis patients, matched synovial fluid reportedly showed significant enrichment of disease-linked clones. Typical of ankylosing spondylitis blood, it appeared, was a TCR beta motif of roughly eight highly homologous variants. In the blood and synovial fluid of reactive arthritis, some motif variants had been previously reported.

This clonotype has a handful of counts. Its antigen is unknown. TCRdb ran MiXCR on the 5' RACE reads and lists one entry per CDR3 protein. The sample records 700,000 to 1,000,000 distinct CDR3 sequences, approximately 12% being singletons. The receptor was derived from a male donor with ankylosing spondylitis. The source material was blood, either unsorted or a sorted T cell fraction (not recorded which).

The CDR3 coding sequence is TGTGCCAGCAGCGTAGAGGAAGGTAGCGGGAGCTCCTACAATGAGCAGTTCTTC. This encodes CASSVEEGSGSSYNEQFF. The chain carries TRBV9 and TRBJ2-1; 9 nucleotides agree with TRBD2. The germline V gene has CDR1 SGDLS and CDR2 YYNGEE. The CDR3 consists of 18 residues. V lost 0 bases to trimming and J lost 0 bases; unmatched junction nucleotides: 7. The entire variable domain, with the rest obtained from reference TRBV9 and TRBJ2-1, is as follows: DSGVTQTPKHLITATGQRVTLRCSPRSGDLSVYWYQQSLDQGLQFLIQYYNGEERAKGNILERFSAQQFPDLHSELNLSSLELGDSALYFCASSVEEGSGSSYNEQFFGPGTRLTVL.